This T cell receptor (beta chain) stems from a study of CD8 T cells in Susac syndrome. Only one count was recorded for this clonotype. Unmatched junction bases numbered 7, after V lost 5 bases and J lost 7 bases. CDR3 size: 15 residues. Germline V gene data show CDR1 as SGHTA and CDR2 as FQGNSA. The RNA, roughly 0.45 to 1 ug, was put through reverse transcription using random hexamers. With immunoSEQ multiplex PCR, TCR beta CDR3 was amplified across 54 Vbeta and 13 Jbeta. TCRdb processed the immunoSEQ multiplex PCR reads anew with MiXCR; each CDR3 protein has one entry. The table records 40,000 to 55,000 distinct CDR3 sequences, about 92% of them present only once.

The sequenced material came from CD8+ T cells from PBMCs. The TCR originated in a human donor in good health. The V gene is TRBV7-2, the J gene TRBJ2-1; TRBD2 matches at 11 bases. The CDR3 DNA reads as TGTGCCAGCAGCCTCCTAGCGGGAGGAGGAAATGAGCAGTTCTTC. Translated: CASSLLAGGGNEQFF.